This T cell receptor (beta chain) was observed in a study of vaccination and CD4 T cells after COVID-19. The assay that was used to sequence DNA from cultured CD4+ T cells was the Oncomine TCR Beta short-read assay. Investigators isolated genomic DNA from cultured CD4+ T cells. TCRdb analysed the PCR reads with MiXCR anew, one entry per CDR3 protein. The sample carries 7,500 to 10,000 distinct CDR3 sequences, 34% recorded once. Broader study findings: Rising from roughly 21 to 40, the median of SARS-CoV-2-reactive clonotypes did not change significantly.

Germline CDR1 MDHEN, CDR2 SYDVKM. Losses at the gene ends were 5 bases for V and 1 base for J; bases not matched to a gene: 3. The CDR3 is 16 amino acids. This sample's treatment: roughly 11-day PBMC culture with coronavirus spike peptide pools or control peptides (ViraFEST assay). CD4+ T cells that came from the unexposed donor were collected before the COVID-19 pandemic (2011-2018). Cultures got half-medium changes with IL-2 on days 3 and 7. This clonotype has just one count. The antigen remains undetermined. The clonotype was recovered from a human donor in good health. The chain is built from TRBV28 and TRBJ2-2; the match to TRBD2 covers 11 bases. The sequencing input was CD4+ T cells from blood, cultured in vitro. DNA for the CDR3: TGTGCCAGCAGTGCTGGACTAGCGGGGAACACCGGGGAGCTGTTTTTT. It yields the protein CASSAGLAGNTGELFF.